A single sample is the source of the 15 T cell receptor beta chains below, sequenced in a study of cytomegalovirus exposure and HLA in healthy donors. PCR amplification relied on 60 Vbeta primers (plus 13 Jbeta primers). Repertoires were generated with immunoSEQ multiplex PCR, while TCRdb's copy carries only in-frame clones and drops some. The table includes about 90,000 clones, less than 75% detected once. The sample taken for sequencing was PBMCs. All receptors derive from a woman in her thirties in good health and CMV-seropositive.

The chain uses TRBV15 and TRBJ2-7, with 9 bases that match TRBD1. The junction had 11 bases not matched to a gene; V was cut back by 1 base and J by 1 base. The CDR3 is made up of 18 amino acids. Germline V lookup: CDR1 LNHNV, CDR2 YYDKDF (reference sequence). The CDR3 DNA is TGTGCCACCAGCAGAGGAAGGGTGGACAGGGGACTATCCTACGAGCAGTACTTC. Translation gives CATSRGRVDRGLSYEQYF.

The chain couples TRBV28 to TRBJ2-2; D gene ambiguous. V was cut by 3 bases and J by 7 bases, with 15 bases left in between. Germline V lookup: CDR1 MDHEN, CDR2 SYDVKM. This CDR3 is 15 amino acids long. For the CDR3, the DNA is TGTGCCAGCAGTTTGAGAGGTTTCGTGATCGGGGAGCTGTTTTTT. Its translation is CASSLRGFVIGELFF.

V and J are TRBV25-1 and TRBJ1-4; D gene ambiguous. V was trimmed by 6 bases and J by 8 bases, leaving 13 bases between them. Germline CDR1 is MGHDK and CDR2 is SYGVNS. The CDR3 is made up of 13 amino acids. CDR3 protein: CASRASGGEKLFF. DNA of the CDR3: TGTGCCAGCAGGGCCAGCGGAGGGGAAAAACTGTTTTTT.

This clone has just a few counts. This chain connects TRBV5-1 to TRBJ2-7, with D perhaps TRBD2 (7 bases). Germline CDR1 reads SGHRS; CDR2 reads YFSETQ. Trimming took off 6 bases at V and 6 bases at J, with 13 bases between the two ends. This CDR3 is 12 amino acids long. In DNA form, the CDR3 reads TGCGCCAGCACAGAAGGGGGGGCCGAGCAGTACTTC. This gives the protein CASTEGGAEQYF. Together with reference TRBV5-1 and TRBJ2-7, the CDR3 gives the full variable domain: KAGVTQTPRYLIKTRGQQVTLSCSPISGHRSVSWYQQTPGQGLQFLFEYFSETQRNKGNFPGRFSGRQFSNSRSEMNVSTLELGDSALYLCASTEGGAEQYFGPGTRLTVT.

V usage is TRBV19 and J usage is TRBJ1-4; no reliable D call. The CDR3 has 11 amino acids. Trimming cost V 8 bases and J 5 bases, with 6 bases left between them. In germline, CDR1 is LNHDA, CDR2 SQIVND (reference sequence). This CDR3 is CASLLNEKLFF. CDR3 nucleotides: TGTGCCAGTCTTTTAAATGAAAAACTGTTTTTT.

This clone has a handful of counts. The chain carries TRBV7-2 and TRBJ2-5; D is ambiguous. The closer fit of TRBJ2-7 to the DNA end suggests the J call may be wrong. The CDR3 is 12 residues long. The germline gives CDR1 SGHTA, CDR2 FQGNSA. CDR3 in amino acids: CASSLSGYEQYF. DNA for the CDR3: TGTGCCAGCAGCTTATCCGGTTACGAGCAGTACTTC.

This chain joins TRBV12-5 and TRBJ2-5, with no clear D. CDR3 length equals 15 residues. The germline V gene has CDR1 LGHNT and CDR2 FRNRAP. The V end lost 0 bases, the J end lost 5 bases, and 13 bases lay between the germline ends. DNA of the CDR3: TGTGCTAGTGGTTTGGTAAAAAGCGTTTGGGAGACCCAGTACTTC. It encodes CASGLVKSVWETQYF.

V and J are TRBV9 and TRBJ2-3, with a tentative D call TRBD1 (6 bases). The V gene's germline CDR1 is SGDLS and CDR2 YYNGEE. CDR3 length: 15 residues. Trimming stripped 2 bases from V and 4 bases from J, with 14 bases between. The CDR3 reads CASSVVTGSSDTQYF. The DNA for the CDR3 is TGTGCCAGCAGCGTGGTGACAGGCTCCTCAGATACGCAGTATTTT.

This clone has only a few counts. The chain uses TRBV5-4 and TRBJ2-7; possible D gene TRBD2, 6 bases. The germline V and J ends were trimmed by 4 bases and 0 bases, with 23 bases remaining between them. Germline loops: CDR1 SGHNT, CDR2 YYREEE (reference sequence). The CDR3 spans 18 residues. In DNA, the CDR3 is TGTGCCAGCAGCCCGGAGGGGAGAGCGACACTTCCCTCCTACGAGCAGTACTTC. The encoded protein is CASSPEGRATLPSYEQYF.

The CDR3 DNA reads as TGTGCCAGCAGCAAGACAGGGGCTTGGTACGAGCAGTACTTC. Amino acid sequence: CASSKTGAWYEQYF. The chain couples TRBV5-8 to TRBJ2-7, with 8 bases aligning to TRBD1. The CDR3 length is 14 residues. J gave up 4 bases and V 4 bases, and 7 bases lay outside the gene matches. CDR1 is SGHTS, CDR2 YDEGEE, per germline.

The J gene is TRBJ1-1, the V gene TRBV28, with D possibly matching TRBD1 (5 bases). Per germline, CDR1 MDHEN and CDR2 SYDVKM. V lost 11 bases and J 3 bases, leaving 10 bases between the germline ends. This CDR3 is built from 11 residues. As DNA, the CDR3 is TGTGCCGGGGGAGGGGACACTGAAGCTTTCTTT. It translates to CAGGGDTEAFF.

This chain links TRBV2 with TRBJ2-1; 7 nucleotides agree with TRBD1. Germline values: CDR1 SNHLY, CDR2 FYNNEI. The CDR3 sequence is 14 residues long. J was trimmed by 2 bases and V by 8 bases; bases with no gene match: 6. CDR3 DNA: TGTGCCAGCGGAACGGGGACAGCCTACAATGAGCAGTTCTTC. Translation: CASGTGTAYNEQFF.

This clone was detected only a few times. CDR3 DNA: TGTGCCAGCGCTTACCTGGGACAGTTATCCTACGAGCAGTACTTC. It specifies CASAYLGQLSYEQYF. The chain is built from TRBV6-6 and TRBJ2-7; 7 nucleotides match TRBD1. The CDR3 totals 15 residues. From germline, CDR1 is MNHNY and CDR2 SVGAGI (reference sequence). The V and J ends lost 8 bases and 1 base, in that order; junction bases with no gene match: 11.

This chain links TRBV7-2 with TRBJ1-2; 8 bases are a match to TRBD1. The CDR3 has 15 residues. Germline V gene data show CDR1 as SGHTA and CDR2 as FQGNSA. The trim removed 0 bases at V and 5 bases at J, leaving 5 bases unmatched. The CDR3 region has the DNA TGTGCCAGCAGCTTAGCGGCGGGACAGGCATATGGCTACACCTTC. Its translation is CASSLAAGQAYGYTF.

This clone has a single count. The V gene is TRBV4-2, the J gene TRBJ2-3; 15 nucleotides match TRBD2. The germline CDR1 and CDR2 sequences are LGHNA and YNFKEQ. The CDR3 has 16 residues. Germline trimming cut 1 base from V and 6 bases from J; bases unmatched to any gene: 2. CDR3 sequence: CASSQGTSGGADTQYF. CDR3 bases: TGTGCCAGCAGCCAAGGGACTAGCGGGGGGGCGGATACGCAGTATTTT.